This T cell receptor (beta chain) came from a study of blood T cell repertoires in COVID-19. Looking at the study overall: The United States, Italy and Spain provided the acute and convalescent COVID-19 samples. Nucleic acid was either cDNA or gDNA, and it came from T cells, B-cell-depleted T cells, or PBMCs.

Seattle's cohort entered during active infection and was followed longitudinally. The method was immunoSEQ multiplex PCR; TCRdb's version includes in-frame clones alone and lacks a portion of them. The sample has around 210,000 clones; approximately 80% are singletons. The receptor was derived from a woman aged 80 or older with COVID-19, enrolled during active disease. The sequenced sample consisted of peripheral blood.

The chain's CDR3 is CASSYRRDNQPQHF. The CDR3 bases are TGTGCCAGCAGTTACCGGAGGGACAATCAGCCCCAGCATTTT. The chain employs TRBV6-5 and TRBJ1-5, with unresolved D. This CDR3 comprises 14 residues. Germline V gene data show CDR1 as MNHEY and CDR2 as SVGAGI. V shed 2 bases and J shed 3 bases, with 8 bases lying between them.